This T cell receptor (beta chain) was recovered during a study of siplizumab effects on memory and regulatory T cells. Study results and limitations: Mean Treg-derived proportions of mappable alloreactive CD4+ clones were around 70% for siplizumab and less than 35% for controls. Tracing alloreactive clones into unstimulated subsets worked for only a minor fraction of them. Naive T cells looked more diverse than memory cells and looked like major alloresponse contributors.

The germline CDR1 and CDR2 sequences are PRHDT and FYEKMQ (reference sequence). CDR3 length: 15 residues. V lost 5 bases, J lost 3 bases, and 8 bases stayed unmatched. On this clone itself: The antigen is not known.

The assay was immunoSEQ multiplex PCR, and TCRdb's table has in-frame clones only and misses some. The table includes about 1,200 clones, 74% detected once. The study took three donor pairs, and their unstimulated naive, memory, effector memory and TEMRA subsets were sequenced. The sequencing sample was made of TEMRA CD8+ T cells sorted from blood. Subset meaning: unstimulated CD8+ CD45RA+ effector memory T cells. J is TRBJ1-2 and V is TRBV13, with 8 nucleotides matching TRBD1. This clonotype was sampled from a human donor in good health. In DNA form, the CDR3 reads TGTGCCAGCAGCGGTAGCAAACAGGGGGACTATGGCTACACCTTC. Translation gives CASSGSKQGDYGYTF.